Sequencing of this TCR beta chain was carried out in a study of cytomegalovirus exposure and HLA in healthy donors. Study results and caveats: Specificity of a few CMV-associated chains for CMV antigens was verified in vitro. Most TCRs appeared rarely, but some public TCRs recurred in many donors.

Primers included in the PCR were 60 Vbeta and 13 Jbeta primers. Sequencing was performed with immunoSEQ multiplex PCR; in TCRdb, only in-frame clones are kept and a portion is missing. The profile shows approximately 200,000 clones, approximately 84% of them singletons. The CDR3 has 15 amino acids. Per the germline V gene, CDR1 is MRHNA and CDR2 is SNTAGT. The V and J ends lost 3 bases and 3 bases, in that order; junction bases with no gene match: 2. In its sample, this clone was seen a few times. The antigen remains undetermined. The sequenced material came from PBMCs. The V and J genes are TRBV6-4 and TRBJ2-2, with 9 bases that match TRBD2. This TCR derives from a boy younger than 18 in good health and CMV-seronegative. CDR3 loop: CASSEIAGDTGELFF. In DNA form, the CDR3 reads TGTGCCAGCAGTGAAATAGCGGGGGACACCGGGGAGCTGTTTTTT.